The rows below give T cell receptor beta chains drawn from one sample of a study of CD8 T cells in ankylosing spondylitis. TCRdb independently ran MiXCR on the 5' RACE reads; one entry per CDR3 protein. The table lists approximately 130,000 distinct CDR3 sequences, approximately 9.9% of them singletons. The sequenced material came from blood, either unsorted or a sorted T cell fraction (not recorded which). The receptors originated from a male donor with ankylosing spondylitis or in good health (not recorded which). The CDR3 runs from the conserved cysteine through the conserved F or W. Fields, in order: clone size, J gene, V gene, D gene, CDR3 DNA, CDR3 protein. A D gene is named only where the DNA matches it firmly. Size is stated for part of the rows, as once, few or many counts, or as a class when the clone is expanded.

NA	TRBJ2-7	TRBV4-1	TRBD2	TGCGCCAGCAGCCAAGAAGCGGGAACCTCCTACGAGCAGTACTTC	CASSQEAGTSYEQYF
many	TRBJ2-3	TRBV12-3/TRBV12-4	NA	TGTGCCAGCAGTTTATCTCCCATACGTACGCCGGGACATTTAAAGGCAGATACGCAGTATTTT	CASSLSPIRTPGHLKADTQYF
many	TRBJ2-3	TRBV15	NA	TGTGCCACCAGCAGAGATTGGACCATAGGCGGGGATACGCAGTATTTT	CATSRDWTIGGDTQYF
few	TRBJ2-5	TRBV12-3/TRBV12-4	TRBD2	TGTGCCAGCAGTCCGGGACTAGCGGGGACGGGCCAAGAGACCCAGTACTTC	CASSPGLAGTGQETQYF
many	TRBJ2-1	TRBV5-1	NA	TGCGCCAGCAGCTTGCCAGGGAACAATGAGCAGTTCTTC	CASSLPGNNEQFF
many	TRBJ2-1	TRBV5-1	TRBD2	TGCGCCAGCAGCCCCCGGAGAGCGGGAAGCTCCTACAATGAGCAGTTCTTC	CASSPRRAGSSYNEQFF
NA	TRBJ2-3	TRBV28	TRBD2	TGTGCCAGCAGGCGGGGGAGCACAGATACGCAGTATTTT	CASRRGSTDTQYF
many	TRBJ1-2	TRBV7-2	NA	TGTGCCAGCAGCCTGCCTACCGGGACTGGCGCCGGCTACACCTTC	CASSLPTGTGAGYTF
few	TRBJ1-2	TRBV7-9	TRBD1	TGTGCCAGCAGCCGGACCGGGACAGGCTATGGCTACACCTTC	CASSRTGTGYGYTF
many	TRBJ1-5	TRBV15	NA	TGTGCCACCAGCAGAGAATTACAGTGGGGGCAGCCCCAGCATTTT	CATSRELQWGQPQHF
few	TRBJ2-5	TRBV7-2	NA	TGTGCCAGCAGCTTAGGTGCAGGGAGAAAGACCCAGTACTTC	CASSLGAGRKTQYF
NA	TRBJ2-5	TRBV20-1	TRBD1	TGCAGTGCTCCCCGGGACAGTGGCGAGACCCAGTACTTC	CSAPRDSGETQYF
few	TRBJ2-7	TRBV27	TRBD1	TGTGCCAGCAGCTCCTGGGGGACAGGGGGCTCAAGGAGGTACGAGCAGTACTTC	CASSSWGTGGSRRYEQYF
many	TRBJ1-1	TRBV5-1	NA	TGCGCCAGCAGCTTGGTTGGGCCGCTGGGGGGGAACACTGAAGCTTTCTTT	CASSLVGPLGGNTEAFF
few	TRBJ2-5	TRBV25-1	NA	TGTGCCAGCAGTGAATCCCCCCGGGAAGAGACCCAGTACTTC	CASSESPREETQYF
many	TRBJ2-7	TRBV3-1	NA	TGTGCCAGCAGCCGGATCGAATACGAGCAGTACTTC	CASSRIEYEQYF
many	TRBJ2-1	TRBV7-3	NA	TGTGCCAGCAGTCCTCTGGGCGGCTCCTACAATGAGCAGTTCTTC	CASSPLGGSYNEQFF
many	TRBJ1-3	TRBV29-1	NA	TGCAGCGTTTCCCGCCTTGGGGTTTCTGGAAACACCATATATTTT	CSVSRLGVSGNTIYF
NA	TRBJ2-5	TRBV14	NA	TGTGCCAGCAGCCAAGATCTCGAAGAGACCCAGTACTTC	CASSQDLEETQYF
few	TRBJ2-4	TRBV5-1	TRBD2	TGCGCCAGCAGCCCGGAGGCGGGAGTTTTCATTCAGTACTTC	CASSPEAGVFIQYF
few	TRBJ2-1	TRBV7-3	NA	TGTGCCAGCAGCCCCCGAGGTGGGACCCTCGAGGAGAATGAGCAGTTCTTC	CASSPRGGTLEENEQFF
few	TRBJ2-2	TRBV4-3	TRBD2	TGCGCCAGCAGCCAAGACCTGGGACTAGCGCCCGGGGAGCTGTTTTTT	CASSQDLGLAPGELFF
many	TRBJ2-5	TRBV20-1	TRBD2	TGCAGTGCTGCCCGGGTAAGCGGGAGTGAGACCCAGTACTTC	CSAARVSGSETQYF